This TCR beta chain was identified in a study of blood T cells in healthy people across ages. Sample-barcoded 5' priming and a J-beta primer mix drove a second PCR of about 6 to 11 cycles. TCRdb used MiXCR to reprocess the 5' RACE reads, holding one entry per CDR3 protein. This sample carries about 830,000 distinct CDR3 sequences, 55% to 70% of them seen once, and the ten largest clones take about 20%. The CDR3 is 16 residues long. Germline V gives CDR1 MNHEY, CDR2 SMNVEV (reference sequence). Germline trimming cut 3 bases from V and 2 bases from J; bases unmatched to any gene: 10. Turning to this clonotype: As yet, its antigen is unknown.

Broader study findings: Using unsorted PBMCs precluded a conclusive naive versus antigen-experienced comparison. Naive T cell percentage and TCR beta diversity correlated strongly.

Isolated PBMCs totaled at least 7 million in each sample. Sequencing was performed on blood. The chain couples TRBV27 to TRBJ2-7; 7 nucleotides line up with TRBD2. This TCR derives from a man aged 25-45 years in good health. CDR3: CASSFSAGVVPYEQYF. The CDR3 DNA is TGTGCCAGCAGTTTCTCTGCGGGAGTCGTCCCCTACGAGCAGTACTTC.